A selection of T cell receptor beta chains follows, all from one sample in a study of T-cell reconstitution after alpha-beta-depleted transplantation in children. TCRdb redid the calling of the PCR reads with MiXCR, one entry per CDR3 protein. Here the sample spans more than 200,000 distinct CDR3 sequences, roughly 9.1% being singletons. This sample comprised PBMCs, mostly from graft donor cells, obtained 360 days after TCRalphabeta/CD19-depleted stem cell transplant. The receptors originated from a male patient between 2 and 15 years old who had a stem cell transplant for acute myeloid leukemia, so the T cells may come from the graft donor. Each CDR3 is given with its conserved first and last residue. Each record gives: V gene, D gene, J gene, clone size, CDR3 protein, CDR3 DNA. A D gene is named only where the DNA matches it firmly. The size of a clone is reported for some rows only, either as once, few or many, or as a class for expanded clones.

TRBV20-1	NA	TRBJ1-6	many	CSARADSLALHF	TGCAGTGCTAGGGCGGACAGTCTAGCTCTCCACTTT
TRBV7-6	NA	TRBJ2-2	NA	CASSLVPGDTGELFF	TGTGCCAGCAGCTTAGTTCCAGGGGACACCGGGGAGCTGTTTTTT
TRBV4-3	NA	TRBJ2-1	many	CASSQDRWGVGLVYNEQFF	TGCGCCAGCAGCCAAGATAGGTGGGGGGTTGGCCTCGTCTACAATGAGCAGTTCTTC
TRBV2	NA	TRBJ2-2	NA	CASSEVRVNTGELFF	TGTGCCAGCAGTGAGGTCAGGGTGAACACCGGGGAGCTGTTTTTT
TRBV20-1	TRBD2	TRBJ2-3	few	CRASGGPDTQYF	TGCAGGGCTAGCGGGGGCCCAGATACGCAGTATTTT
TRBV3-1	TRBD2	TRBJ2-5	few	CASSQSGLAGEETQYF	TGTGCCAGCAGCCAGTCAGGACTAGCGGGGGAAGAGACCCAGTACTTC
TRBV5-1	NA	TRBJ2-1	many	CASSLMERSYNEQFF	TGCGCCAGCAGCTTGATGGAGCGGAGTTACAATGAGCAGTTCTTC
TRBV30	TRBD2	TRBJ2-7	few	CAWSGIGTSGTHWYEQYF	TGTGCCTGGAGTGGAATCGGGACTAGCGGGACGCACTGGTACGAGCAGTACTTC
TRBV27	NA	TRBJ2-7	NA	CASPFTDEQYF	TGTGCCAGCCCTTTTACGGACGAGCAGTACTTC
TRBV25-1	TRBD2	TRBJ2-2	few	CASSDLREAPGELFF	TGTGCCAGCAGTGATTTGCGGGAGGCCCCCGGGGAGCTGTTTTTT
TRBV5-1	TRBD1	TRBJ2-4	many	CASSGGQGFIDIQYF	TGCGCCAGCAGCGGGGGACAGGGGTTTATCGACATTCAGTACTTC
TRBV29-1	TRBD2	TRBJ2-7	NA	CSVVDLRERRQYF	TGCAGCGTTGTGGATTTGCGGGAGAGGAGACAGTACTTC
TRBV28	NA	TRBJ1-1	NA	CASSLRFMRSRSGTEAFF	TGTGCCAGCAGTTTAAGGTTTATGCGGTCCCGCTCAGGGACTGAAGCTTTCTTT
TRBV5-1	NA	TRBJ1-1	many	CASRQNTEAFF	TGCGCCAGTCGACAGAACACTGAAGCTTTCTTT
TRBV27	NA	TRBJ1-6	many	CASSLGNSPLHF	TGTGCCAGCAGTTTGGGGAATTCACCCCTCCACTTT
TRBV7-2	NA	TRBJ2-7	many	CASSLALRAYEQYF	TGTGCCAGCAGCTTAGCCCTCAGGGCCTACGAGCAGTACTTC
TRBV20-1	NA	TRBJ2-1	few	CSARDSTRMQFF	TGCAGTGCTAGAGATTCGACACGAATGCAGTTCTTC
TRBV21-1	NA	TRBJ2-7	few	CASMCPTSGIYEQYF	TGTGCCAGCATGTGCCCGACTAGCGGGATCTACGAGCAGTACTTC
TRBV9	TRBD2	TRBJ2-1	many	CASSPGTSGTYNEQFF	TGTGCCAGCAGCCCCGGGACTAGCGGGACCTACAATGAGCAGTTCTTC
TRBV7-3	NA	TRBJ1-1	NA	CASSPLGMGHDTEAFF	TGTGCCAGCAGCCCCCTAGGTATGGGACATGACACTGAAGCTTTCTTT
TRBV5-1	NA	TRBJ2-1	NA	CASSLDGSRRKFF	TGCGCCAGCAGCTTGGACGGCTCGCGACGGAAGTTCTTC
TRBV6-2/TRBV6-3	NA	TRBJ2-7	once	CASSYWTETGYEQYF	TGTGCCAGCAGTTACTGGACAGAAACAGGCTACGAGCAGTACTTC
TRBV5-8	NA	TRBJ1-1	many	CASSLAGRETEAFF	TGTGCCAGCAGCTTGGCGGGAAGAGAAACTGAAGCTTTCTTT
TRBV6-1	NA	TRBJ1-1	many	CASSPTGIWYTEAFF	TGTGCCAGCAGCCCCACAGGGATCTGGTACACTGAAGCTTTCTTT
TRBV7-9	NA	TRBJ2-4	few	CASSLAREGNIQYF	TGTGCCAGCAGCTTAGCACGAGAGGGAAACATTCAGTACTTC